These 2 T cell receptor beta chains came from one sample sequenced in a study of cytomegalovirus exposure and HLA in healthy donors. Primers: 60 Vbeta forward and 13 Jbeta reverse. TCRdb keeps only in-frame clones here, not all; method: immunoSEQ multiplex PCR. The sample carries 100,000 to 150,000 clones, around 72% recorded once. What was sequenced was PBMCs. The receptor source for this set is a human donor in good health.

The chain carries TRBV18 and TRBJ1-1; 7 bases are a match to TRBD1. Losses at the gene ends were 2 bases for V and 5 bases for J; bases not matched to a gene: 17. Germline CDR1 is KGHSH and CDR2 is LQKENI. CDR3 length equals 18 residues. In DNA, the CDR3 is TGTGCCAGCTCACCATTACGGGATCCAACAGGGGCCGGAACTGAAGCTTTCTTT. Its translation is CASSPLRDPTGAGTEAFF.

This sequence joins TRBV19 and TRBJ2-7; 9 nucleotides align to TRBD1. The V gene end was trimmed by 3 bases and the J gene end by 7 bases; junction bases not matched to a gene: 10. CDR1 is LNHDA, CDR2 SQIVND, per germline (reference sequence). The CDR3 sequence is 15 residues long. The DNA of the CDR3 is TGTGCCAGTAGTATGGTCGGGACAGGGCAGAAGGAGCAGTACTTC. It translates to CASSMVGTGQKEQYF. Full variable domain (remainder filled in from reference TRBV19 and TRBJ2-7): DGGITQSPKYLFRKEGQNVTLSCEQNLNHDAMYWYRQDPGQGLRLIYYSQIVNDFQKGDIAEGYSVSREKKESFPLTVTSAQKNPTAFYLCASSMVGTGQKEQYFGPGTRLTVT.